Shown below are 22 T cell receptor beta chains from a single sample sequenced in a study of regulatory T cells in long-lasting Graves disease. Researchers made TCR beta libraries by using iRepertoire HTBI primers and running Arm-PCR on CDR3 regions. TCRdb processed the multiplex PCR reads anew with MiXCR; each CDR3 protein has one entry. The sample has roughly 380,000 distinct CDR3 sequences, roughly 15% seen once. As to time point: newly diagnosed GD, antithyroid drugs for less than 3 months. Following extraction of RNA from PBMCs, that RNA was used to make the TCR library. Sequencing was performed on peripheral blood mononuclear cells (PBMCs), taken at new diagnosis, from a patient treated with antithyroid drugs. The receptors derive from a female donor with Graves disease.

This rearrangement joins TRBV19 to TRBJ1-4; weak D call: TRBD1 (5 bases). V shed 3 bases and J shed 0 bases, with 8 bases lying between them. The CDR3 extends over 15 amino acids. Germline loops: CDR1 LNHDA, CDR2 SQIVND (reference sequence). CDR3: CASSMGVATNEKLFF. The CDR3 DNA reads as TGTGCCAGTAGTATGGGGGTTGCAACTAATGAAAAACTGTTTTTT.

This clonotype was seen many times. The chain combines TRBV11-2 with TRBJ2-7; TRBD2 might be the D (6 bases). The CDR3 is 13 residues long. The V gene's germline CDR1 is SGHAT and CDR2 FQNNGV. V gave up 1 base and J gave up 9 bases, with 13 bases separating them. This chain's CDR3 is CASSLVPGERQYF. In DNA, the CDR3 is TGTGCCAGCAGCTTAGTGCCGGGGGAAAGGCAGTACTTC.

At least ten counts were recorded for this clonotype. The genes are TRBV28 and TRBJ2-7; 7 bases line up with TRBD1. Germline assignment: CDR1 MDHEN and CDR2 SYDVKM. The CDR3 consists of 14 residues. The V and J ends lost 5 bases and 3 bases, in that order; junction bases with no gene match: 7. The CDR3 sequence: CASSPGGQYYEQYF. CDR3 sequence (DNA): TGTGCCAGCAGTCCAGGGGGACAGTACTACGAGCAGTACTTC.

At least ten counts were recorded for this clonotype. The chain has TRBV9 and TRBJ1-1, with D maybe TRBD1 (6 bases). There are 15 residues in the CDR3. Germline loops: CDR1 SGDLS, CDR2 YYNGEE. Trimming removed 0 bases from V and 3 bases from J, with 12 bases in between. Written as DNA, the CDR3 is TGTGCCAGCAGCGTAGGGGGGGCAAGCGACACTGAAGCTTTCTTT. Its translation: CASSVGGASDTEAFF.

V usage is TRBV12-3 or TRBV12-4 and J usage is TRBJ2-5; 10 bases are a match to TRBD2. J gave up 0 bases and V 5 bases, and 9 bases lay outside the gene matches. The CDR3 loop spans 17 amino acids. As DNA, the CDR3 is TGTGCCAGCAGTAGAACATCTAGCGGGGGAAACCAAGAGACCCAGTACTTC. As protein: CASSRTSSGGNQETQYF.

Many counts were recorded for this clonotype. This chain connects TRBV6-1 to TRBJ2-3; 7 bases align to TRBD2. V trimming: 7 bases; J trimming: 0 bases; junction bases outside the gene matches: 10. CDR1 and CDR2 from the germline V gene are MNHNS and SASEGT. This CDR3 contains 16 residues. CDR3: CASIPPPRESTDTQYF. The CDR3 region has the DNA TGTGCCAGCATCCCCCCCCCGCGGGAGAGCACAGATACGCAGTATTTT.

This rearrangement joins TRBV3-1 to TRBJ1-2; 8 nucleotides align to TRBD1. CDR3 size: 11 residues. The V and J ends lost 7 bases and 8 bases, in that order; junction bases with no gene match: 3. Germline CDR1 is LGHDT and CDR2 is YNNKEL (reference sequence). The CDR3 is CASTSGGGYTF. CDR3 nucleotides: TGTGCCAGCACCTCAGGGGGCGGCTACACCTTC.

This clonotype was counted ten times or more. V and J are TRBV2 and TRBJ2-2; D is possibly TRBD2 (5 bases). This CDR3 is 14 amino acids long. V was clipped by 6 bases and J by 5 bases, with 13 bases between them. Germline CDR1 reads SNHLY; CDR2 reads FYNNEI. As DNA, the CDR3 is TGTGCCAGCAGGCTTTCCGGGGAGACCGGGGAGCTGTTTTTT. It specifies CASRLSGETGELFF.

Regarding this clonotype: Given a much more abundant clone one base away, this may be a read error. The gene calls are TRBV5-5 and TRBJ1-2, with unresolved D. The germline gives CDR1 SGHKS, CDR2 YYEKEE (reference sequence). The CDR3 totals 14 residues. The DNA for the CDR3 is TGTGCCAGCAGCTTAAACGCGGAGGGCTATAGCTACACCTTC. Protein: CASSLNAEGYSYTF.

Ten or more counts support this clonotype. The rearrangement joins TRBV4-1 to TRBJ2-7; D could derive from TRBD1 or TRBD2 (5 bases each). The length of the CDR3 is 14 residues. Per the germline V gene, CDR1 is MGHRA and CDR2 is YSYEKL. V was cut by 4 bases and J by 3 bases, with 13 bases left in between. CDR3: CASSPGTGDYEQYF. CDR3 bases: TGCGCCAGCAGCCCCGGGACCGGAGACTACGAGCAGTACTTC.

With respect to this clonotype: This may be a read error, as it is one base from a much larger clone. This chain connects TRBV6-2 or TRBV6-3 to TRBJ2-7; 9 bases are a match to TRBD1. This CDR3 is 15 amino acids long. Germline V lookup: CDR1 MNHEY, CDR2 SVGEGT. The CDR3, as DNA: TGTGTCACCAAACTAGGACAGGGGCAGTCCTACGAGCAGTACTTC. Its protein is CVTKLGQGQSYEQYF.

The chain combines TRBV6-1 with TRBJ2-1; D uncertain. CDR1 MNHNS and CDR2 SASEGT come from the germline V gene. CDR3 size: 15 residues. Trimming pared 6 bases from V and 6 bases from J, leaving 18 bases between. CDR3 amino acids: CASREKIVTANEQFF. The CDR3 DNA follows: TGTGCCAGCAGGGAAAAAATAGTAACCGCCAATGAGCAGTTCTTC.

This clonotype has only a few counts. The V call is TRBV18, the J call TRBJ2-3; D is undetermined. CDR3 size: 19 residues. V lost 2 bases, J lost 6 bases, and 27 bases lay in between. The germline CDR1 and CDR2 sequences are KGHSH and LQKENI. The CDR3 bases are TGTGCCAGCTCACCAGGATCTCCCCTCTGGGGTGACCTAGGGGATACGCAGTATTTT. It yields the protein CASSPGSPLWGDLGDTQYF.

At least ten counts were recorded for this clonotype. J is TRBJ1-2 and V is TRBV7-9; 9 bases match TRBD1. With V trimmed by 6 bases and J by 5 bases, 7 bases remained unmatched. The CDR3 sequence is 14 residues long. CDR1 SEHNR and CDR2 FQNEAQ come from the germline V gene (reference sequence). The CDR3 DNA reads TGTGCCAGCAGTAAAGGACAGGGGACTTATGGCTACACCTTC. This encodes CASSKGQGTYGYTF.

This clonotype was counted many times. The DNA of the CDR3 is TGCAGTGCTACCCCGGGGAGCGGGGGCCCAGATACGCAGTATTTT. Protein: CSATPGSGGPDTQYF. The V and J genes are TRBV20-1 and TRBJ2-3, with 8 bases identical to TRBD2. Germline V gene sequence: CDR1 DFQATT, CDR2 SNEGSKA (reference sequence). This CDR3 is 15 amino acids long. The V gene end was trimmed by 4 bases and the J gene end by 4 bases; junction bases not matched to a gene: 10.

In its sample, this clonotype was seen many times. Germline and junction disagree at one end, which may indicate a read error. The V and J genes are TRBV28 and TRBJ1-5; TRBD1 might be the D (5 bases). CDR1 is MDHEN, CDR2 SYDVKM, per germline. The CDR3 loop spans 20 amino acids. CDR3 nucleotide sequence: TGTGCCAGCAGCTTATTCGGGGTGGGGGTGACCCCGAACTACAATCAGCCCCAGCATTTT. Protein sequence: CASSLFGVGVTPNYNQPQHF.

This clonotype was seen many times. The chain is built from TRBV3-1 and TRBJ1-2; tentative D call: TRBD1 (6 bases). Germline values: CDR1 LGHDT, CDR2 YNNKEL (reference sequence). V lost 7 bases, J lost 7 bases, and 13 bases lay in between. CDR3 size: 12 residues. The CDR3 sequence is CASNLQGSGYTF. CDR3 DNA: TGTGCCAGCAACCTACAGGGATCTGGCTACACCTTC.

For this clonotype: Possible read error: a much larger clone is one base away. This rearrangement joins TRBV28 to TRBJ2-1, with D perhaps matching TRBD1 (6 bases). Germline V gene data show CDR1 as MDHEN and CDR2 as SYDVKM. The CDR3 extends over 14 amino acids. CDR3 region: CVSSSPSGAREQFF. DNA for the CDR3: TGTGTCAGCAGTTCCCCTTCAGGGGCTCGGGAGCAGTTCTTC.

This clonotype was counted many times. The V call is TRBV12-3 or TRBV12-4, the J call TRBJ2-3; 9 nucleotides match TRBD2. Germline trimming cut 3 bases from V and 6 bases from J; bases unmatched to any gene: 7. CDR3 size: 15 residues. The chain's CDR3 is CASSFYSGGPDTQYF. The CDR3 nucleotides are TGTGCCAGCAGTTTTTACAGCGGGGGGCCCGATACGCAGTATTTT.

As for this clonotype: This could be a read error, since a much larger clone is one nucleotide away. CDR3: CASSSRQGTSYNGQFF. The CDR3 bases are TGTGCCAGCAGCTCGCGACAGGGGACCTCCTACAATGGGCAGTTCTTC. V gene TRBV7-9 combines with J gene TRBJ2-1, with 8 bases fitting TRBD1. The CDR3 extends over 16 amino acids. Germline V gene data show CDR1 as SEHNR and CDR2 as FQNEAQ (reference sequence).

J is TRBJ1-1 and V is TRBV11-2, with TRBD1 matching over 8 bases. Unmatched junction bases numbered 12, after V lost 5 bases and J lost 4 bases. This CDR3 region has 16 residues. Germline CDR1 is SGHAT and CDR2 is FQNNGV. The CDR3 loop reads CASSLLSGGASTEAFF. The DNA of the CDR3 is TGTGCCAGCAGCCTACTATCAGGGGGCGCGAGCACTGAAGCTTTCTTT.

In its sample, this clonotype was seen many times. CDR3 DNA: TGTGCCAGCAGTACCCAGGGCCGGGGCACTGAAGCTTTCTTT. Amino acid sequence: CASSTQGRGTEAFF. V is TRBV27 and J is TRBJ1-1, with a possible D match to TRBD1 (5 bases). V gave up 5 bases and J gave up 4 bases, with 14 bases separating them. This CDR3 contains 14 residues. Looked up from germline, CDR1 is MNHEY and CDR2 is SMNVEV (reference sequence).